This T cell receptor (beta chain) was observed in a study of blood T cell repertoires in COVID-19. Original analysis: For nucleated cells, counts were estimated from reference gene primer amplification. Only in-frame clones appear in the TCRdb table, and some are missing; sequencing was by immunoSEQ multiplex PCR. V, J and clone size were drawn from that table, and D and trimming were deduced from the DNA. Seen here are around 65,000 clones, 60% to 80% observed once, and the top ten hold about 15%. This clone has just one count. The germline V gene has CDR1 SGHRS and CDR2 YFSETQ. CDR3 length: 14 residues. With V trimmed by 1 base and J by 8 bases, 7 bases remained unmatched.

The sequenced sample consisted of peripheral blood. The chain combines TRBV5-1 with TRBJ1-2; 8 bases match TRBD1. The TCR sequence derives from a man aged 55 to 70 with acute or convalescent COVID-19. CDR3 nucleotide sequence: TGCGCCAGCAGCTTGATAGGACAGGGATTGGGCTACACCTTC. Protein sequence: CASSLIGQGLGYTF.